Presented here are 21 T cell receptor beta chains from one specimen sequenced in a study of breast tumors, draining lymph nodes, adjacent tissues. TCRdb recomputed calls from the multiplex PCR reads with MiXCR, one row per CDR3 protein. Here the sample spans tens of thousands of distinct CDR3 sequences, roughly 20% being singletons. The lymph nodes were axillary draining lymph nodes from breast cancer patients. What was sequenced was axillary lymph node tissue. Source of these receptors: a female donor with breast cancer. Some clones in this sample may be carry-over from other donors' samples.

Many counts were recorded for this clonotype. This chain connects TRBV5-1 to TRBJ2-1, with 8 bases that match TRBD2. Germline V gene sequence: CDR1 SGHRS, CDR2 YFSETQ. The CDR3 loop spans 14 amino acids. V trimming: 0 bases; J trimming: 8 bases; junction bases outside the gene matches: 4. The CDR3 here is CASSLDSGAYEQFF. CDR3 DNA sequence: TGCGCCAGCAGCTTGGATAGCGGGGCCTATGAGCAGTTCTTC.

This clonotype was picked up many times. The rearrangement links TRBV2 to TRBJ2-2; 8 nucleotides align to TRBD1. The junction had 5 bases not matched to a gene; V was cut back by 6 bases and J by 2 bases. The CDR3 has 15 amino acids. Germline assignment: CDR1 SNHLY and CDR2 FYNNEI. The DNA of the CDR3 is TGTGCCAGCAGCAATGGACAGGGCAACACCGGGGAGCTGTTTTTT. Its protein product is CASSNGQGNTGELFF.

This clonotype was observed a few times. A much larger clone lies a single base off, so this may be a read error. This chain uses TRBV10-3 with TRBJ2-5; 7 nucleotides align to TRBD2. This CDR3 comprises 11 residues. Germline-derived CDR1 and CDR2 are ENHRY and SYGVKD. The CDR3 loop reads CAVSGGESKYF. DNA for the CDR3: TGTGCCGTCAGTGGGGGGGAGTCAAAGTACTTC.

The gene calls are TRBV5-6 and TRBJ2-1, with 7 bases that match TRBD2. CDR1 and CDR2 from the germline V gene are SGHDT and YYEEEE. V lost 3 bases, J lost 2 bases, and 8 bases stayed unmatched. This CDR3 is built from 16 residues. The CDR3: CASSSALGLAYNEQFF. CDR3 DNA sequence: TGTGCCAGCAGCTCGGCTCTCGGACTAGCCTACAATGAGCAGTTCTTC.

A note on this clonotype: A much larger clone lies a single base off, so this may be a read error. This chain uses TRBV19 with TRBJ1-2, with D unresolved. The CDR3 has 13 amino acids. CDR1 and CDR2 from the germline V gene are LNHDA and SQIVND (reference sequence). Trimming left V 5 bases short and J 4 bases short, with 11 bases between. As DNA, the CDR3 is TGTGCCAGTAGTGTGAACAGTTCCTATGGCTACACCTTC. Translated: CASSVNSSYGYTF. Drawing the rest from reference TRBV19 and TRBJ1-2, the complete variable domain is DGGITQSPKYLFRKEGQNVTLSCEQNLNHDAMYWYRQDPGQGLRLIYYSQIVNDFQKGDIAEGYSVSREKKESFPLTVTSAQKNPTAFYLCASSVNSSYGYTFGSGTRLTVV.

This clonotype was picked up many times. The chain combines TRBV7-8 with TRBJ2-5; D is possibly TRBD1 (5 bases). V was trimmed by 5 bases and J by 1 base, leaving 11 bases between them. Germline loops: CDR1 SGHVS, CDR2 FQNEAQ. The length of the CDR3 is 14 residues. The DNA of the CDR3 is TGTGCCAGCAGCCTTCGACAGCTCCAAGAGACCCAGTACTTC. Its translation: CASSLRQLQETQYF.

This clonotype was seen ten or more times. The chain couples TRBV5-1 to TRBJ2-1; 7 nucleotides line up with TRBD1. V was clipped by 4 bases and J by 6 bases; unmatched bases: 10. This CDR3 contains 15 residues. The V gene's germline CDR1 is SGHRS and CDR2 YFSETQ. This CDR3 reads CASSTIGQAANEQFF. The CDR3 bases are TGCGCCAGCAGCACAATAGGACAGGCCGCCAATGAGCAGTTCTTC.

Turning to this clonotype: This may be a read error: a much more frequent sequence differs by one nucleotide. Likely a read error: the CDR3 ends without its conserved phenylalanine or tryptophan. The chain combines TRBV6-2 or TRBV6-3 with TRBJ1-5; D is unresolved. The germline V gene has CDR1 MNHEY and CDR2 SVGEGT. Trimming removed 2 bases from V and 0 bases from J, with 5 bases in between. CDR3 length equals 14 residues. CDR3 residues: CASSYGYSNQPQHS. As DNA, the CDR3 is TGTGCCAGCAGTTACGGTTATAGCAATCAGCCCCAGCATTCT.

As regards this clonotype: A much more abundant neighbour one base away suggests this may be a read error. This is likely a read error, given that the CDR3 carries no conserved phenylalanine or tryptophan at its end. This chain joins TRBV9 and TRBJ1-4; tentatively, D is TRBD1 (5 bases). This CDR3 contains 15 residues. V was clipped by 2 bases and J by 3 bases, with 11 bases between them. Per the germline V gene, CDR1 is SGDLS and CDR2 is YYNGEE. The CDR3 region has the DNA TGTGCCAGCAGCGTGACCCAGGGTTCTAATGAAAAACTGTTTCTT. It translates to CASSVTQGSNEKLFL.

This clonotype was detected ten times or more. The V gene is TRBV7-2, the J gene TRBJ2-2; 9 nucleotides match TRBD1. Germline V gene sequence: CDR1 SGHTA, CDR2 FQGNSA. This CDR3 is 15 amino acids long. Unmatched junction bases numbered 9, after V lost 11 bases and J lost 2 bases. The CDR3 nucleotides are TGTGCCTGTCCGGTACAGGGGGCTAACACCGGGGAGCTGTTTTTT. It translates to CACPVQGANTGELFF.

This clonotype occurred many times. The rearrangement links TRBV5-1 to TRBJ2-2, with a weak D call TRBD2 (6 bases). The CDR3 is 18 amino acids. CDR1 SGHRS and CDR2 YFSETQ come from the germline V gene. With 6 bases removed from V and 1 base from J, the gap between germline ends came to 22 bases. CDR3 sequence reads: CASNPLAQYGRNTGELFF. CDR3 coding DNA: TGCGCCAGCAACCCCTTGGCTCAATACGGGAGGAACACCGGGGAGCTGTTTTTT.

About this clonotype: A much larger clone differs from this one at a single base, so this may be a read error. This sequence joins TRBV19 and TRBJ2-7; D perhaps matches TRBD2 (5 bases). This CDR3 contains 14 residues. Germline assignment: CDR1 LNHDA and CDR2 SQIVND (reference sequence). V was clipped by 5 bases and J by 0 bases, with 11 bases between them. The CDR3 protein is CASSPSGDSYEQYF. CDR3 DNA sequence: TGTGCCAGTAGTCCTTCCGGGGACTCCTACGAGCAGTACTTC.

In its sample, this clonotype was seen many times. This CDR3 reads CASSSFHYRGFGNQPQHF. For the CDR3, the DNA is TGTGCCAGTAGTAGCTTTCACTACAGGGGCTTCGGCAATCAGCCCCAGCATTTT. V usage is TRBV19 and J usage is TRBJ1-5; 7 positions agree with TRBD1. This CDR3 contains 18 residues. Trimming at V came to 4 bases and at J to 2 bases, leaving 14 bases not matched to a gene. Germline CDR1 LNHDA, CDR2 SQIVND (reference sequence).

The count of this clonotype is one. J is TRBJ1-6 and V is TRBV20-1, with D unresolved. The V end was cut by 2 bases, the J end by 5 bases, with 10 bases between. The CDR3 extends over 14 amino acids. Germline CDR1 reads DFQATT; CDR2 reads SNEGSKA (reference sequence). The CDR3 DNA sequence: TGCAGTGCTAGAATGGAAGGGAATAATTCACCCCTCCACTTT. It specifies CSARMEGNNSPLHF.

At least ten counts were recorded for this clonotype. This sequence joins TRBV20-1 and TRBJ2-1, with 14 nucleotides matching TRBD2. V dropped 2 bases and J dropped 0; count of bases not matched to a gene: 12. Germline assignment: CDR1 DFQATT and CDR2 SNEGSKA (reference sequence). This CDR3 is built from 20 residues. The CDR3 DNA reads TGCAGTGCTAGATCTACCGGGACTAGCGGGGGTGCCTCCTCCTACAATGAGCAGTTCTTC. Its protein product is CSARSTGTSGGASSYNEQFF.

This sequence joins TRBV28 and TRBJ1-5, with 12 bases aligning to TRBD1. Germline CDR1 reads MDHEN; CDR2 reads SYDVKM. Unmatched junction bases numbered 12, after V lost 5 bases and J lost 7 bases. This CDR3 is built from 17 residues. CDR3 protein: CASSLITGQGARQPQHF. DNA for the CDR3: TGTGCCAGCAGTCTAATTACGGGACAGGGGGCACGGCAGCCCCAGCATTTT.

This clonotype was detected ten times or more. J is TRBJ2-3 and V is TRBV5-1; D is unresolved. The CDR3 contains 14 residues. V gave up 0 bases and J gave up 0 bases, with 5 bases separating them. In germline, CDR1 is SGHRS, CDR2 YFSETQ. CDR3 protein: CASSLEGSTDTQYF. The CDR3 coding sequence is TGCGCCAGCAGCTTGGAGGGCAGCACAGATACGCAGTATTTT.

There are a few counts of this clonotype. The CDR3 spells CAWTTRGLRRHGYTF. Written as DNA, the CDR3 is TGTGCCTGGACGACCAGGGGGCTGCGCCGACATGGCTACACCTTC. The genes are TRBV30 and TRBJ1-2, with 8 bases matching TRBD1. V lost 4 bases to trimming and J lost 6 bases; unmatched junction nucleotides: 13. The length of the CDR3 is 15 residues. From germline, CDR1 is GTSNPN and CDR2 SVGIG (reference sequence).

This clonotype was picked up many times. The rearrangement uses TRBV2 and TRBJ2-3, with 8 bases that match TRBD2. V trimming: 4 bases; J trimming: 4 bases; junction bases outside the gene matches: 4. This CDR3 is 14 amino acids long. The V gene's germline CDR1 is SNHLY and CDR2 FYNNEI. DNA for the CDR3: TGTGCCAGCAGTGGCGGACTAGCATCAGATACGCAGTATTTT. Translation gives CASSGGLASDTQYF.

Regarding this clonotype: A much larger clone differs by one base, so this may be a read error. The chain couples TRBV14 to TRBJ2-7, with unresolved D. Germline V lookup: CDR1 SGHDN, CDR2 FVKESK. This CDR3 region has 15 residues. V lost 1 base, J lost 2 bases, and 12 bases lay in between. The DNA of the CDR3 is TGTGCCAGCAGCCAAGTTGGATCCGGAGCCTACGAGCAGTACTTC. This gives the protein CASSQVGSGAYEQYF. The full variable domain, rest sourced from reference TRBV14 and TRBJ2-7, is EAGVTQFPSHSVIEKGQTVTLRCDPISGHDNLYWYRRVMGKEIKFLLHFVKESKQDESGMPNNRFLAERTGGTYSTLKVQPAELEDSGVYFCASSQVGSGAYEQYFGPGTRLTVT.

This clonotype was seen a few times. CDR3 sequence (DNA): TGTGCCAGCAGTGAAGTCCAGGGCACTGAAGCTTTCTTT. As protein: CASSEVQGTEAFF. The genes are TRBV2 and TRBJ1-1; D possibly corresponds to TRBD1 (5 bases). CDR1 and CDR2 (germline): SNHLY, FYNNEI. V lost 1 base and J lost 4, with 7 bases in between. The CDR3 has 13 residues.